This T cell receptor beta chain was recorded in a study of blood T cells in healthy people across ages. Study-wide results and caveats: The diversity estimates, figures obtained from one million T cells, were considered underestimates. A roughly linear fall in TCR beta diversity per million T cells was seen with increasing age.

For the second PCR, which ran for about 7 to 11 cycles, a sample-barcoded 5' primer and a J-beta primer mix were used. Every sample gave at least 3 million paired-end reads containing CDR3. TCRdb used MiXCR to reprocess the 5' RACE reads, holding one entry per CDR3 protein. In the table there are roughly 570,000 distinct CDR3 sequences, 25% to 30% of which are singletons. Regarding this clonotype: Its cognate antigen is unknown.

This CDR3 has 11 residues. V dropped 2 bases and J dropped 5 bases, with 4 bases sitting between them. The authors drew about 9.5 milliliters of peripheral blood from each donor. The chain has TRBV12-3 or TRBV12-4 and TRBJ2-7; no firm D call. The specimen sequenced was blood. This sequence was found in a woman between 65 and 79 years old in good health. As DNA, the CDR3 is TGTGCCAGCAGTTTAACCCACGAGCAGTACTTC. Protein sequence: CASSLTHEQYF.